The sequence of this TCR beta chain was determined in a study of T cell responses to AZD1222 COVID-19 vaccine. Between the trimmed V and J ends, which lost 0 bases and 0 bases, there was a span of 12 bases. CDR1 SGHVS and CDR2 FNYEAQ come from the germline V gene. The CDR3 is 17 amino acids. The count of this clone is one. TCRdb keeps only in-frame clones here, not all; method: immunoSEQ multiplex PCR. The repertoire holds about 200,000 clones, 94% seen once, with 1.7% in the top ten. Sequenced material: peripheral blood, taken 28 days after the second dose of the MenACWY control vaccine. The receptor's source is an adult who received the MenACWY meningococcal vaccine as a control. The chain is built from TRBV7-6 and TRBJ1-5; possibly TRBD1 for D (5 bases). The DNA for the CDR3 is TGTGCCAGCAGCTTAGCGCGGGGGGAGACTAGCAATCAGCCCCAGCATTTT. Its translation: CASSLARGETSNQPQHF. Using reference TRBV7-6 and TRBJ1-5 for the parts outside the CDR3, the full variable domain is GAGVSQSPRYKVTKRGQDVALRCDPISGHVSLYWYRQALGQGPEFLTYFNYEAQQDKSGLPNDRFSAERPEGSISTLTIQRTEQRDSAMYRCASSLARGETSNQPQHFGDGTRLSIL.